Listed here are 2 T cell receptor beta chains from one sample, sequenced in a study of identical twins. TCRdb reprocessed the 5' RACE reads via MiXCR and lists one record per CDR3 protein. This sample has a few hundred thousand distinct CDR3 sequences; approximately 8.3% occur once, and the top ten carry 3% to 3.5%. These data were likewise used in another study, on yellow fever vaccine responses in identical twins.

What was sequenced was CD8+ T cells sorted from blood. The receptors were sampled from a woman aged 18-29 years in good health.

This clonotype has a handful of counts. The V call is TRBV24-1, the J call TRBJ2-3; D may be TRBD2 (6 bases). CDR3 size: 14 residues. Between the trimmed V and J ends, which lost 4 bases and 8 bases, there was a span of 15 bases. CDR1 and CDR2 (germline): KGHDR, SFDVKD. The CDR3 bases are TGTGCCACCAGTGACCACCGGGAGTCTGCTACGCAGTATTTT. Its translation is CATSDHRESATQYF.

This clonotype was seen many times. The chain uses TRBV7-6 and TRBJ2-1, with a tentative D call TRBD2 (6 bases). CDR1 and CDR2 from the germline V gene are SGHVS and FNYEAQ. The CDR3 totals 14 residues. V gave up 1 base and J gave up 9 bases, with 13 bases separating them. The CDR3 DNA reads TGTGCCAGCAGCTTAGTACGTGTGGGGGGTGAGCAGTTCTTC. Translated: CASSLVRVGGEQFF.